Given below is one TCR beta chain in context. Its antigen specificity is not known. From the cysteine through the phenylalanine, the CDR3 covers 19 amino acids. DNA for this receptor is not on file. CDR1 and CDR2, per the germline V gene, are SGHDN and FVKESK. These data are taken from a study of CXCR3-negative and CXCR3-positive naive CD8 T cells (dated by TCRdb to 2018 to 2020). Background on the whole study: In total, 130 million to 150 million TRB reads were obtained, corresponding to roughly 1.5 +/- 0.3 million reads per library. The diversity and physicochemical repertoire analyses included 11 donors pooled from two independent experiments. The TRBV-TRBJ cluster analysis covered naive subsets from five or six donors and memory cells from 3 donors. What the work shows at the level of the full study, not this receptor alone: Comparably high repertoire diversity was found in both naive subsets, whereas much lower repertoire diversity was found in memory CD8+ T cells. Compared with CXCR3-negative naive cells, CXCR3-positive naive cells had TRB CDR3s with higher hydrophobicity (lower Kidera factor 4), lower energy, and higher strength and volume indices. Freshly isolated PBMCs were used for most assays because CXCR3 expression partially decreased after cryopreservation. Naive CXCR3-negative and CXCR3-positive cells from the same donor showed similar TRBV-TRBJ usage, whereas memory cells showed distinct patterns. Because surface CD5, which is linked to self-reactivity in mice, was comparable between the naive subsets, TCR interaction strength was also inferred from TRB CDR3 physicochemical properties.

Sequenced using a NextSeq 550. The Human TCR Profiling Kit (MiLaboratory) was used to make UMI-labeled 5' RACE TRB cDNA libraries. The full amount of extracted RNA was used for cDNA synthesis, and the full amount of resulting cDNA was used for PCR amplification. Libraries were prepared in parallel using an identical number of PCR cycles. As for the original processing: MIGEC and MiXCR extracted about 49,000 +/- 11,000 unique UMI-labeled TRB cDNA molecules per library, requiring at least two reads per UMI. Each library averaged roughly 40,000 +/- 10,000 functional in-frame TRB CDR3 nucleotide clonotypes without stop codons. After downsampling to 5000 UMI-labeled TRB molecules per sample, diversity metrics such as normalized Shannon-Wiener and Chao1 were calculated in VDJtools. Clonotype-size-weighted physicochemical properties of the central five CDR3 residues (interaction energy, strength, volume and Kidera factor 4) were computed in VDJtools. Reads reprocessed by TCRdb are summarized as one entry per CDR3 protein sequence, and DNA is absent. These V and J calls rely on TCRdb rather than the paper's analysis. The table of this sample itemizes tens of thousands of distinct CDR3 sequences. The top ten clones comprise approximately 1.5% of the sample.

For every CD8+ T cell subset, 300,000 cells were flow-sorted straight into RLT lysis buffer, and each subset was sorted in triplicate. To keep memory contaminants out, a stringent definition of naive CD8+ T cells was applied: CD45RO-CCR7+CD27+CD95-. Using standard density gradient centrifugation, peripheral blood mononuclear cells were isolated from buffy coats. Naive CXCR3-negative and CXCR3-positive CD8+ T cells were flow-sorted using a FACSAria III. Total RNA was extracted from sorted cells using an RNeasy Mini Kit. The chain links TRBV14 with TRBJ2-1; TCRdb indicates TRBD1, and absent DNA this call remains unverified. The sequence derives from a human donor in good health. Some clones in this sample may be carry-over from other donors' samples. Sequenced: naive CXCR3- CD8+ T cells from blood. Per the publication, the cell subset or site label means: CD45RO-CCR7+CD27+CD95- naive CD8+ T cells lacking CXCR3 (TNR3-). The CDR3 reads CASSQGTGLTLSSYNEQFF.